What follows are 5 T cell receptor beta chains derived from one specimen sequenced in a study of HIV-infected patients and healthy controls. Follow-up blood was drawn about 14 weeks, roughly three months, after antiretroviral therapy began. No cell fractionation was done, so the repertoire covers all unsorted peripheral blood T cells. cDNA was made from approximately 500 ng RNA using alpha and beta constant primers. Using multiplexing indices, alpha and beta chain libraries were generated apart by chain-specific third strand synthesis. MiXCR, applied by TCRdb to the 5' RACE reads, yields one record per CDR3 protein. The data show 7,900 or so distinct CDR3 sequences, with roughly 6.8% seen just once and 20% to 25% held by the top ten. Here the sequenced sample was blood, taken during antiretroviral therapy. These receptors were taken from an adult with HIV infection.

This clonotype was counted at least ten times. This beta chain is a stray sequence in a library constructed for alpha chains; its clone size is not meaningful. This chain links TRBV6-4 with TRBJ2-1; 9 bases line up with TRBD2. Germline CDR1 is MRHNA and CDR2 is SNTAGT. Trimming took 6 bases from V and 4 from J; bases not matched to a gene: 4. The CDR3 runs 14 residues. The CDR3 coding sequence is TGTGCCAGCAGAATACTAGCGGGTTACAATGAGCAGTTCTTC. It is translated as CASRILAGYNEQFF.

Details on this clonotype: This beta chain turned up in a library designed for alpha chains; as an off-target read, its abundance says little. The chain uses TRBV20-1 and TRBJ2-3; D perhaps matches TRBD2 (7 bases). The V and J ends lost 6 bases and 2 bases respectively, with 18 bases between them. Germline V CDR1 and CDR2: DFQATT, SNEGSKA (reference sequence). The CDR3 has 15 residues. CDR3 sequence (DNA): TGCAGTGCGGCAGGGGAGGGCGTAGTCACAGATACGCAGTATTTT. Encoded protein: CSAAGEGVVTDTQYF.

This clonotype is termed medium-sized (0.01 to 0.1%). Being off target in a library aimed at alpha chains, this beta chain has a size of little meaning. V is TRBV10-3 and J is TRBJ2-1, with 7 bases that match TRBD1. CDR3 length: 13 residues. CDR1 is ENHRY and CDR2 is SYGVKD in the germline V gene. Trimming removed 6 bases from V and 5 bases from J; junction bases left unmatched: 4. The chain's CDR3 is CAISSGTDNEQFF. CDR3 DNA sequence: TGTGCCATCAGCTCCGGGACAGACAATGAGCAGTTCTTC.

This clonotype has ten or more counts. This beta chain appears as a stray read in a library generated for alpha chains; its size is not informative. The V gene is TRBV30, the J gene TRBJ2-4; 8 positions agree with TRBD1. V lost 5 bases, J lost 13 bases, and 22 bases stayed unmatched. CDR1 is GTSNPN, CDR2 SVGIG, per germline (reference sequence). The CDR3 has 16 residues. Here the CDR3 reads CAWSRPGQALIFEQYF. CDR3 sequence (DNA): TGTGCCTGGTCTCGACCGGGACAGGCTCTAATTTTTGAACAGTACTTC.

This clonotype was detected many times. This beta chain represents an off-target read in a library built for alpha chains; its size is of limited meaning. For the CDR3, the DNA is TGTGCCAGCAGCCAAGCGGATCCGCAATCCCGGTTCTTC. Amino acids: CASSQADPQSRFF. The chain has TRBV3-1 and TRBJ2-1; the D is unclear. Looked up from germline, CDR1 is LGHDT and CDR2 is YNNKEL (reference sequence). This CDR3 region has 13 residues. V lost 1 base, J lost 15 bases, and 16 bases lay in between.